A selection of T cell receptor beta chains follows, all from one sample in a study of blood T cells in healthy people across ages. Using its own MiXCR run on the 5' RACE reads, TCRdb lists one record per CDR3 protein. The sample holds about 670,000 distinct CDR3 sequences, around 43% seen once. Sequencing was carried out using blood. Every receptor here comes from a man aged 80 or over in good health. The CDR3 runs from the conserved cysteine through the conserved F or W. A D gene is named only where the DNA matches it firmly. Rows may omit the clone size; those that give it use once, few, many or a size class.

>TRBD2|.|TRBJ2-3|TRBV6-1
CASSDRTSATDTQYF
TGTGCCAGCAGTGATCGGACTAGCGCCACAGATACGCAGTATTTT
>.|few|TRBJ1-4|TRBV12-3/TRBV12-4
CASSPAVGGGEKLFF
TGTGCCAGCAGCCCGGCGGTCGGGGGCGGAGAAAAACTGTTTTTT
>TRBD1|.|TRBJ1-1|TRBV18
CASSRPGTGWGNTEAFF
TGTGCCAGCTCACGGCCCGGGACAGGGTGGGGGAACACTGAAGCTTTCTTT
>.|.|TRBJ1-1|TRBV18
CASSPDRPNTEAFF
TGTGCCAGCTCCCCCGACAGACCGAACACTGAAGCTTTCTTT
>.|few|TRBJ1-4|TRBV20-1
CSARDWQFNEKLFF
TGCAGTGCTAGAGATTGGCAGTTTAATGAAAAACTGTTTTTT
>TRBD2|many|TRBJ2-7|TRBV7-3
CASSDAGLAYEQYF
TGTGCCAGCAGCGACGCGGGACTAGCCTACGAGCAGTACTTC
>TRBD1|.|TRBJ1-1|TRBV4-1
CASSQVQGMNTEAFF
TGCGCCAGCAGCCAAGTACAGGGGATGAACACTGAAGCTTTCTTT
>.|.|TRBJ2-7|TRBV11-3
CASSLGDGTYEQYF
TGTGCCAGCAGCTTAGGGGACGGAACCTACGAGCAGTACTTC
>.|.|TRBJ2-3|TRBV25-1
CASSELGRGQGSDTQYF
TGTGCCAGCAGTGAATTGGGGCGGGGTCAGGGCTCGGATACGCAGTATTTT
>TRBD2|.|TRBJ2-5|TRBV4-3
CASSQLGLAGQREETQYF
TGCGCCAGCAGCCAATTGGGACTAGCGGGACAAAGAGAAGAGACCCAGTACTTC
>TRBD1|.|TRBJ2-1|TRBV4-3
CASSHRDRANNEQFF
TGCGCCAGCAGCCACCGGGACAGGGCCAACAATGAGCAGTTCTTC
>TRBD1|.|TRBJ1-1|TRBV12-3/TRBV12-4
CASRSGTGSTEAFF
TGTGCCAGCAGGTCCGGGACAGGGAGCACTGAAGCTTTCTTT
>TRBD1|.|TRBJ2-7|TRBV20-1
CSARNADREFEQYF
TGCAGTGCTAGGAACGCTGACAGGGAGTTCGAGCAGTACTTC
>.|.|TRBJ2-7|TRBV30
CACFLRDTPYNEQYF
TGTGCCTGTTTCCTCCGGGACACTCCCTACAATGAGCAGTACTTC
>.|.|TRBJ1-2|TRBV6-5
CASSFSGIYGYTF
TGTGCCAGCAGCTTTTCAGGGATTTATGGCTACACCTTC
>.|.|TRBJ2-5|TRBV24-1
CATRGSQETQYF
TGTGCCACCCGCGGGTCACAAGAGACCCAGTACTTC
>.|.|TRBJ2-7|TRBV20-1
CSASANKAYEQYF
TGCAGTGCTAGTGCCAACAAAGCCTACGAGCAGTACTTC
>.|.|TRBJ2-1|TRBV29-1
CSVEPRGLAFRSSYNEQFF
TGCAGCGTTGAACCCCGGGGCCTAGCGTTCCGCAGCTCCTACAATGAGCAGTTCTTC
>.|many|TRBJ2-5|TRBV20-1
CSARGQTQYF
TGCAGTGCTAGAGGACAGACCCAGTACTTC
>TRBD1|.|TRBJ2-5|TRBV6-6
CASSQRTGGWETQYF
TGTGCCAGCAGTCAACGGACAGGGGGCTGGGAGACCCAGTACTTC
>.|.|TRBJ1-5|TRBV4-1
CASSQGPLEPQHF
TGCGCCAGCAGCCAGGGCCCCTTGGAGCCCCAGCATTTT
>.|few|TRBJ2-3|TRBV5-4
CASSLDPLQGTGEDTQYF
TGTGCCAGCAGCTTGGACCCTCTACAGGGTACGGGAGAAGATACGCAGTATTTT
>.|few|TRBJ2-1|TRBV2
CASQRDNEQFF
TGTGCCAGCCAGCGGGACAATGAGCAGTTCTTC
>.|once|TRBJ1-1|TRBV7-2
CASSLDRWTSVGNTEAFF
TGTGCCAGCAGCCTCGACAGGTGGACTTCGGTTGGGAACACTGAAGCTTTCTTT
>TRBD1|.|TRBJ2-5|TRBV12-3/TRBV12-4
CASRTGGTKTQYF
TGTGCCAGCAGGACAGGGGGTACGAAGACCCAGTACTTC
>TRBD2|many|TRBJ2-5|TRBV12-3/TRBV12-4
CASSGRRAGGFQETQYF
TGTGCCAGCAGTGGCCGCCGAGCGGGGGGTTTCCAAGAGACCCAGTACTTC
>TRBD2|.|TRBJ2-3|TRBV6-1
CASSEGGTSASTQYF
TGTGCCAGCAGTGAAGGGGGGACTAGCGCGAGTACGCAGTATTTT
>.|.|TRBJ2-7|TRBV5-1
CASSLDQGTLEQYF
TGCGCCAGCAGCTTGGATCAAGGAACTCTGGAGCAGTACTTC
>.|few|TRBJ2-7|TRBV27
CASFRGDEQYF
TGTGCCAGCTTTCGAGGGGACGAGCAGTACTTC
>.|.|TRBJ1-5|TRBV3-1
CASSLLQGQPQHF
TGTGCCAGCAGCCTCCTACAGGGTCAGCCCCAGCATTTT
>TRBD1|few|TRBJ2-2|TRBV2
CASSETGSTGELFF
TGTGCCAGCAGTGAGACAGGGAGCACCGGGGAGCTGTTTTTT
>.|.|TRBJ2-7|TRBV5-6
CASSQPKTATYEQYF
TGTGCCAGCAGCCAACCGAAGACTGCAACCTACGAGCAGTACTTC
>.|.|TRBJ2-3|TRBV14
CASNTGSADTQYF
TGTGCCAGCAACACAGGGTCCGCAGATACGCAGTATTTT
>.|few|TRBJ2-7|TRBV7-8
CASSLGFRSGLGSYEQYF
TGTGCCAGCAGCTTAGGATTCAGGAGTGGGTTGGGCTCCTACGAGCAGTACTTC
>.|.|TRBJ2-5|TRBV11-2
CASSLRGGSQETQYF
TGTGCCAGCAGCTTAAGGGGGGGGAGCCAAGAGACCCAGTACTTC
>.|.|TRBJ1-4|TRBV30
CAWSKGSPNEKLFF
TGTGCCTGGAGTAAGGGGAGCCCTAATGAAAAACTGTTTTTT
>.|few|TRBJ2-5|TRBV9
CASSVRLELSEQYF
TGTGCCAGCAGCGTTAGACTAGAATTGAGTGAGCAGTACTTC
>.|.|TRBJ2-7|TRBV9
CASGRQGGDEQYF
TGTGCCAGCGGACGACAGGGAGGAGACGAGCAGTACTTC
>TRBD2|.|TRBJ2-5|TRBV12-3/TRBV12-4
CVSSFQAGGWETQYF
TGTGTCAGCAGTTTTCAAGCGGGAGGATGGGAGACCCAGTACTTC
>TRBD1|few|TRBJ2-4|TRBV24-1
CATSDVSGGRGKNIQYF
TGTGCCACCAGTGATGTGTCAGGGGGACGTGGCAAAAACATTCAGTACTTC
>.|few|TRBJ2-2|TRBV7-2
CASSLGGGTAGELFF
TGTGCCAGCAGCTTAGGAGGAGGAACCGCCGGGGAGCTGTTTTTT
>.|few|TRBJ2-3|TRBV11-3
CASSLVGGYSDTQYF
TGTGCCAGCAGCTTAGTCGGGGGTTATTCAGATACGCAGTATTTT
>TRBD1|.|TRBJ1-1|TRBV5-4
CASSSADRGPNTEAFF
TGTGCCAGCAGCTCTGCGGACAGGGGGCCCAACACTGAAGCTTTCTTT
>TRBD1|once|TRBJ2-7|TRBV7-2
CASSLAQTGGPYEQYF
TGTGCCAGCAGCTTAGCGCAGACAGGGGGCCCCTACGAGCAGTACTTC